The clone carrying this T cell receptor beta chain was counted between two and nine times. TCRdb reprocessed the 5' RACE reads with MiXCR, giving one entry per CDR3 protein. The repertoire includes 150,000 to 200,000 distinct CDR3 sequences, over 10% of them detected once, and about 10% sits in the top ten. This sample stems from a study of CD8 T cells in ankylosing spondylitis. Sequencing was carried out using blood, either unsorted or a sorted T cell fraction (not recorded which). This sequence was found in a female donor with ankylosing spondylitis or in good health (not recorded which).

CDR3 protein: CSALGTSGRYTDTQYF. The CDR3 bases are TGCAGTGCCCTCGGGACTAGCGGGAGGTACACAGATACGCAGTATTTT. The chain recombines TRBV20-1 with TRBJ2-3; 15 nucleotides match TRBD2. There are 16 residues in the CDR3. CDR1 and CDR2 (germline): DFQATT, SNEGSKA (reference sequence). V trimming: 6 bases; J trimming: 2 bases; junction bases outside the gene matches: 6.